Below are 9 T cell receptor beta chains sequenced from a single sample in a study of cytomegalovirus exposure and HLA in healthy donors. A multiplex PCR was run with 60 Vbeta primers and 13 Jbeta primers. The repertoire was sequenced with immunoSEQ multiplex PCR; TCRdb's copy has only in-frame clones and lacks some. The specimen's table records roughly 78,000 clones. Sequenced: PBMCs. These receptors originate from a man aged 35-49 years in good health and CMV-seronegative.

The chain couples TRBV5-6 to TRBJ1-1; the match to TRBD1 covers 8 bases. The V and J ends lost 4 bases and 5 bases, in that order; junction bases with no gene match: 10. Per germline, CDR1 SGHDT and CDR2 YYEEEE. The CDR3 is 15 amino acids. For the CDR3, the DNA is TGTGCCAGCAGCATTCAGGGGGCCCCGAGGACTGAAGCTTTCTTT. Translation gives CASSIQGAPRTEAFF. The variable domain in full, completed from reference TRBV5-6 and TRBJ1-1, reads DAGVTQSPTHLIKTRGQQVTLRCSPKSGHDTVSWYQQALGQGPQFIFQYYEEEERQRGNFPDRFSGHQFPNYSSELNVNALLLGDSALYLCASSIQGAPRTEAFFGQGTRLTVV.

The rearrangement joins TRBV9 to TRBJ1-3; tentatively, D is TRBD1 (6 bases). Germline values: CDR1 SGDLS, CDR2 YYNGEE. Trimming pared 4 bases from V and 0 bases from J, leaving 11 bases between. The CDR3 totals 15 residues. CDR3 sequence: CASSTDSYSGNTIYF. The CDR3, as DNA: TGTGCCAGCAGCACGGACAGCTACTCTGGAAACACCATATATTTT.

The rearrangement uses TRBV10-3 and TRBJ1-6, with 8 bases identical to TRBD1. Germline CDR1 ENHRY, CDR2 SYGVKD. Trimming cost V 11 bases and J 6 bases; bases outside gene matches: 6. The CDR3 consists of 13 residues. CDR3 residues: CAAKTGGNSPLHF. The CDR3 DNA reads as TGTGCCGCCAAAACAGGGGGTAATTCACCCCTCCACTTT.

The genes are TRBV19 and TRBJ1-2; 7 positions agree with TRBD1. Germline V gene lookup returns CDR1 LNHDA and CDR2 SQIVND (reference sequence). The V segment lost 4 bases and the J segment 8 bases; nucleotides outside the gene matches: 13. This CDR3 is built from 15 residues. The CDR3 spells CASSTPRQGLGGYTF. As DNA, the CDR3 is TGTGCCAGTAGTACCCCTCGACAGGGTTTGGGAGGCTACACCTTC.

V and J are TRBV9 and TRBJ2-3; TRBD1 agrees at 7 bases. Losses at the gene ends were 3 bases for V and 8 bases for J; bases not matched to a gene: 12. The CDR3 is 15 amino acids. Germline assignment: CDR1 SGDLS and CDR2 YYNGEE. The chain's CDR3 is CASSEWDSLDGTQYF. In DNA, the CDR3 is TGTGCCAGCAGCGAGTGGGACAGCCTCGATGGTACGCAGTATTTT.

The gene calls are TRBV5-1 and TRBJ2-1; 11 bases align to TRBD2. The CDR3 totals 15 residues. CDR1 is SGHRS, CDR2 YFSETQ, per germline. The trim removed 4 bases at V and 4 bases at J, leaving 4 bases unmatched. As DNA, the CDR3 is TGCGCCAGCAGCCGGGGACTAGCGGCGTACAATGAGCAGTTCTTC. It specifies CASSRGLAAYNEQFF.

The CDR3 DNA is TGCGCCAGCAGCTCAACAGGGGTGGTAGAGACCCAGTACTTC. Translating gives CASSSTGVVETQYF. The V and J genes are TRBV5-1 and TRBJ2-5; 7 bases agree with TRBD1. CDR3 length: 14 residues. The junction had 6 bases not matched to a gene; V was cut back by 3 bases and J by 4 bases. Germline loops: CDR1 SGHRS, CDR2 YFSETQ.

The V and J genes are TRBV6-6 and TRBJ1-4; D not resolved. The CDR3 has 16 amino acids. Germline V gene data show CDR1 as MNHNY and CDR2 as SVGAGI (reference sequence). Trimming shortened V by 2 bases and J by 4 bases, and 14 bases separated the two germline ends. The CDR3 protein is CASSYAVGRVNEKLFF. The CDR3 nucleotides are TGTGCCAGCAGTTACGCGGTCGGTAGAGTTAATGAAAAACTGTTTTTT.

The rearrangement uses TRBV7-9 and TRBJ1-1; 9 bases align to TRBD1. Germline CDR1 and CDR2: SEHNR and FQNEAQ (reference sequence). V shed 6 bases and J 4 bases; nucleotides not matched to a gene: 0. The length of the CDR3 is 12 residues. Written as DNA, the CDR3 is TGTGCCAGCAGGACAGGGGGCACTGAAGCTTTCTTT. This translates into CASRTGGTEAFF.